A selection of T cell receptor beta chains follows, all from one sample in a study of Ad26.COV2.S vaccination and SARS-CoV-2 variants. Using immunoSEQ multiplex PCR, the repertoire was profiled, and TCRdb retains in-frame clones only, with some absent. Among 350,000 to 450,000 clones listed, around 83% were seen once. The specimen was peripheral blood, collected in a trial of Ad26.COV2.S vaccine versus placebo. The source of these receptors is a person aged 18-65 years who received the Ad26.COV2.S COVID-19 vaccine or a placebo. The CDR3 runs from the conserved cysteine through the conserved F or W. A D gene is named only where the DNA matches it firmly.

D gene | J gene | V gene | CDR3 protein | CDR3 DNA
- | TRBJ1-3 | TRBV6-5 | CASSLGRSGNTIYF | TGTGCCAGCAGCCTAGGCCGATCTGGAAACACCATATATTTT
TRBD1 | TRBJ1-1 | TRBV4-3 | CASSPGQGGSNTEAFF | TGCGCCAGCAGTCCTGGACAGGGGGGATCGAACACTGAAGCTTTCTTT
- | TRBJ2-3 | TRBV10-1 | CASSEGRGSTDTQYF | TGCGCCAGCAGTGAGGGCAGGGGAAGCACAGATACGCAGTATTTT
- | TRBJ2-5 | TRBV9 | CASSVGPAQETQYF | TGTGCCAGCAGCGTAGGTCCAGCTCAAGAGACCCAGTACTTC
- | TRBJ2-7 | TRBV5-1 | CASSLSTATYEQYF | TGCGCCAGCAGCTTATCCACGGCAACCTACGAGCAGTACTTC
- | TRBJ2-7 | TRBV7-2 | CASSSNSPYEQYF | TGTGCCAGCAGCTCCAATTCACCCTACGAGCAGTACTTC
- | TRBJ2-3 | TRBV13 | CASSLGRTSTDTQYF | TGTGCCAGCAGCCTTGGACGGACCAGCACAGATACGCAGTATTTT
- | TRBJ1-2 | TRBV4-3 | CASGAGTSNYGYTF | TGCGCCAGCGGGGCCGGGACATCGAACTATGGCTACACCTTC
- | TRBJ1-6 | TRBV18 | CASSPLHRALDSPLHF | TGTGCCAGCTCACCACTTCACAGGGCATTGGATTCACCCCTCCACTTT
- | TRBJ1-1 | TRBV30 | CAWSGPTTNTEAFF | TGTGCCTGGAGTGGCCCAACAACGAACACTGAAGCTTTCTTT
- | TRBJ1-6 | TRBV28 | CASSLDPRGLLLHF | TGTGCCAGCAGTTTAGATCCGAGGGGCCTTCTCCTCCACTTT
- | TRBJ1-4 | TRBV5-1 | CASSLARAAGEKLFF | TGCGCCAGCAGCTTGGCCAGGGCTGCCGGTGAAAAACTGTTTTTT
- | TRBJ2-7 | TRBV7-6 | CASSLYGTGAWSDKSF | TGTGCCAGCAGCTTATATGGAACTGGGGCTTGGTCCGACAAATCCTTC
TRBD2 | TRBJ2-1 | TRBV24-1 | CATSDRTGTSVMDEQFF | TGTGCCACCAGTGATAGAACCGGGACTAGCGTAATGGATGAGCAGTTCTTC
- | TRBJ2-7 | TRBV18 | CASSPPYGTLAKQYF | TGTGCCAGCTCACCACCGTACGGTACCTTGGCCAAGCAGTACTTC
- | TRBJ1-2 | TRBV27 | CASSLSPGFRYGYTF | TGTGCCAGCAGTTTAAGTCCAGGCTTTCGGTATGGCTACACCTTC